This entry concerns a single T cell receptor beta chain. Trimming stripped 1 base from V and 8 bases from J, with 10 bases between. The germline V gene has CDR1 SGHNT and CDR2 YYREEE (reference sequence). The CDR3 extends over 13 amino acids. This sample stems from a study of blood T cell repertoires in COVID-19. Turning to the study itself: Samples came from the United States, Italy and Spain, spanning acute and convalescent COVID-19.

Here immunoSEQ multiplex PCR was the method, and the copy in TCRdb shows in-frame clones only, minus some. The table lists some 170,000 clones, roughly 84% of them singletons. The chain carries TRBV5-4 and TRBJ1-3, with D unresolved. The TCR comes from a woman aged 40 to 50 with COVID-19, enrolled during active disease. Material: peripheral blood. The CDR3 protein is CASSLRGLDTIYF. The DNA of the CDR3 is TGTGCCAGCAGCTTGAGAGGTTTAGACACCATATATTTT.